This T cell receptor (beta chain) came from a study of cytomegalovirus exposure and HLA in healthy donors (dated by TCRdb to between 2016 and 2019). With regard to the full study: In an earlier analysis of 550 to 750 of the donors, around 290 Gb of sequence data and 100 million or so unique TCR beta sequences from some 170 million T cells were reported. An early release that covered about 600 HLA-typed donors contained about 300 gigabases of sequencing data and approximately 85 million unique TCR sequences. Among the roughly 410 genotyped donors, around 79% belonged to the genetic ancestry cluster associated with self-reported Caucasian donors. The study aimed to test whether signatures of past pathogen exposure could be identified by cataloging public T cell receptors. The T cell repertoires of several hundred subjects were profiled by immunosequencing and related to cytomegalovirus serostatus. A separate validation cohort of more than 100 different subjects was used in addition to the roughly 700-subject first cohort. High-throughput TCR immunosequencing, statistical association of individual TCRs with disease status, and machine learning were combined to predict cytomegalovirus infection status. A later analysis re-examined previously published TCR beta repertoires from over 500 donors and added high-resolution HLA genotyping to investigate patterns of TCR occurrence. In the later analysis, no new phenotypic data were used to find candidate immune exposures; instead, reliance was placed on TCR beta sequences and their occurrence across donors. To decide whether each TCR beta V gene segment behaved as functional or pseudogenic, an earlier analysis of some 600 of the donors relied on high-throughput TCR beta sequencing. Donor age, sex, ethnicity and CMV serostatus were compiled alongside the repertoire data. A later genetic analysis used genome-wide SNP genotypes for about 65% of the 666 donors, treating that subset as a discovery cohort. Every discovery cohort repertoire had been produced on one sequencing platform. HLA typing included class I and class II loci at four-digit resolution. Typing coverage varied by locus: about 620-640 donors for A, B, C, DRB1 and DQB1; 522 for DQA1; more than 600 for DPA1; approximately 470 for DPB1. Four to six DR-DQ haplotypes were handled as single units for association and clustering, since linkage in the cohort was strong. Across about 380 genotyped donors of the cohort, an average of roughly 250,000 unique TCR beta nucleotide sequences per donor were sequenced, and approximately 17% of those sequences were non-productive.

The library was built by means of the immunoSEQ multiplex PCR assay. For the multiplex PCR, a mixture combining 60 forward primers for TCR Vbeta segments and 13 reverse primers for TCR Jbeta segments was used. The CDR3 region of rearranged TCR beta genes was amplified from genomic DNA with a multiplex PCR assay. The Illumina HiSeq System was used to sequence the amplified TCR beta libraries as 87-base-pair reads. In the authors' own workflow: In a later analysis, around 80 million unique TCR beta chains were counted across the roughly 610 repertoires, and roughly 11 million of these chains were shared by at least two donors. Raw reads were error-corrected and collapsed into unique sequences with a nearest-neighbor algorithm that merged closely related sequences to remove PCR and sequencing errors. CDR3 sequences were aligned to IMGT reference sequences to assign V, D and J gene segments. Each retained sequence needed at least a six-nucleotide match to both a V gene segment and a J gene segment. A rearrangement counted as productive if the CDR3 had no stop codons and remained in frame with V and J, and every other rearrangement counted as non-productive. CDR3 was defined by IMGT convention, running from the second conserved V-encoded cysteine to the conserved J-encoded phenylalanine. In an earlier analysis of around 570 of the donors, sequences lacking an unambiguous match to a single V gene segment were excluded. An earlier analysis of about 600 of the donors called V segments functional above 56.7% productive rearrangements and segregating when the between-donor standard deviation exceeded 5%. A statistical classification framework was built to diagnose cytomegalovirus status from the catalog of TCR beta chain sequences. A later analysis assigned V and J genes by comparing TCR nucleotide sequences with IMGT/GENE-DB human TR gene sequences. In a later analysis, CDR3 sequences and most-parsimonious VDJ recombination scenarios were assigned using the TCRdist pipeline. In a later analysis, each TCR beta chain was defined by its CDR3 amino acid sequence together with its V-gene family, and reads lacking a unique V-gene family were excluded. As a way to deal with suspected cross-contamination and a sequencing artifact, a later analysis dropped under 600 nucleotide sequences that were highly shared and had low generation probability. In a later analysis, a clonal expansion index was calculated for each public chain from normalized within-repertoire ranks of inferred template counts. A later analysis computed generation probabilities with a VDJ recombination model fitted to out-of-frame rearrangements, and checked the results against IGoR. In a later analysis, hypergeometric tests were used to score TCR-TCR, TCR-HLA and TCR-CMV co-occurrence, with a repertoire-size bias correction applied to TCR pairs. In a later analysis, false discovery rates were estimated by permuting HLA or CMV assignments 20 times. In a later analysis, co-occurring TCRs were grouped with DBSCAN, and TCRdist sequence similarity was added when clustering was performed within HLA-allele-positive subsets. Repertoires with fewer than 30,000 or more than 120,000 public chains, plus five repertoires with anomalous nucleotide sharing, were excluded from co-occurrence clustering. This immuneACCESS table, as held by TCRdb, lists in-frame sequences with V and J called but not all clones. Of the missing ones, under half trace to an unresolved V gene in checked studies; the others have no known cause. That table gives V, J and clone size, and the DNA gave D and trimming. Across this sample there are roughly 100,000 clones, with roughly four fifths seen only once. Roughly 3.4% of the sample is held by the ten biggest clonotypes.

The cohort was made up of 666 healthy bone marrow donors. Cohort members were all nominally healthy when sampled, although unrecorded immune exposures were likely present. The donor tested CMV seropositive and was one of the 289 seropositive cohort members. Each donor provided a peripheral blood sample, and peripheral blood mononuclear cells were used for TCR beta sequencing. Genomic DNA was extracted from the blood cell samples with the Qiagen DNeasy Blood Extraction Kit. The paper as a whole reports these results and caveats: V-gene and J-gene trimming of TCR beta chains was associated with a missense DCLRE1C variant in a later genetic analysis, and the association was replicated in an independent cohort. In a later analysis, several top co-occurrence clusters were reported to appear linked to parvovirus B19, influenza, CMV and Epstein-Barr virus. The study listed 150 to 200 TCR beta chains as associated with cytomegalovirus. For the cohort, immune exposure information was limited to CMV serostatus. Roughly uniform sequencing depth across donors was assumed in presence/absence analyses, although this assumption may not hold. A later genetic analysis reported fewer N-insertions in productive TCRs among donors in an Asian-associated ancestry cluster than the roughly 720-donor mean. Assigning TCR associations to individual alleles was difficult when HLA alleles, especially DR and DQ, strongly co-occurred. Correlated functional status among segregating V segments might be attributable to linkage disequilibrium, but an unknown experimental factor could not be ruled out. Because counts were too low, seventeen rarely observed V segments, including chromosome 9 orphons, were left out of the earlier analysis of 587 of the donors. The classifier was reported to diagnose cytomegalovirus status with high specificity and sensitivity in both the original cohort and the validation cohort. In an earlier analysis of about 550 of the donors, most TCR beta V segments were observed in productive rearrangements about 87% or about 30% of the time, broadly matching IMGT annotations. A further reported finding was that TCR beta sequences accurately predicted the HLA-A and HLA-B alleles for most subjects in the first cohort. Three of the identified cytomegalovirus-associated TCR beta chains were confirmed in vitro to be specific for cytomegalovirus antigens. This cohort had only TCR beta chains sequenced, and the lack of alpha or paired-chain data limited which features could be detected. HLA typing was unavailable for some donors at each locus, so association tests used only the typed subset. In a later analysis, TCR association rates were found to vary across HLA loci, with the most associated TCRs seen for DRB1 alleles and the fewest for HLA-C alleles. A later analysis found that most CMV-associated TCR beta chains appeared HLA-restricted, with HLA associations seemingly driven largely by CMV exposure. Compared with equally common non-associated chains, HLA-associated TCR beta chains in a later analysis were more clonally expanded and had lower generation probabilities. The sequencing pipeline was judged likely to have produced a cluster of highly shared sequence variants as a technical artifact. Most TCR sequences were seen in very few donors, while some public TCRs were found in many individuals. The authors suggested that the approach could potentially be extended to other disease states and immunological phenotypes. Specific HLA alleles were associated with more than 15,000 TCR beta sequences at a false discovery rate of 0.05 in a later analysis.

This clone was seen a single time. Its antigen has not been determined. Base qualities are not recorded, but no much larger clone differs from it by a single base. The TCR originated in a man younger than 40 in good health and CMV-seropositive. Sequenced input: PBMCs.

For the CDR3, the sequence is CASSILGQETQYF. At the DNA level, the sequence is TGTGCCAGCAGCATCCTAGGCCAAGAGACCCAGTACTTC. The receptor chain draws on TRBV6-1 and TRBJ2-5; the D gene remains uncertain. From its cysteine to its phenylalanine, the CDR3 spans 13 amino acids. Of the read, only the CDR3 DNA is kept; its 39 bases are in frame from base 1. At the junction V is shortened by 6 bases and J by 1 base, with 9 bases in between. Taken from the germline V gene, the CDR1 and CDR2 loops are MNHNS and SASEGT.